The text below deals with one T cell receptor beta chain. Its antigen remains unknown. Each CDR3 protein gets one entry after TCRdb re-called the reads with MiXCR. The repertoire has 65,000 to 85,000 distinct CDR3 sequences, around 28% of them found once; the top ten carry 45% to 65%. The sample comes from a study of T cell repertoires in cytomegalovirus infection. Study in general: Matching HLA type and CMV infection were both indicated by public TCR beta signatures.

CDR1 is SGHTA, CDR2 FQGNSA, per germline. The CDR3 has 15 residues. The trim removed 1 base at V and 1 base at J, leaving 3 bases unmatched. The sample in question was CD8+ T cells from cultured PBMCs, obtained from culture after CMV antigen stimulation. The gene calls are TRBV7-2 and TRBJ2-7; TRBD2 agrees at 8 bases. The receptor comes from a human donor in good health (CMV status not recorded). Some clones in this sample may be carry-over from other donors' samples. This CDR3 reads CASSLEASGSYEQYF. The CDR3 DNA is TGTGCCAGCAGCTTAGAGGCTAGCGGGTCCTACGAGCAGTACTTC.